The sample holds a few counts of the clone carrying this TCR beta chain. The antigen remains undetermined. This specimen belongs to a study of identical twins. TCRdb passed the 5' RACE reads through MiXCR, listing each CDR3 protein once. The data hold 430,000 or so distinct CDR3 sequences, with roughly 26% observed a single time. V was clipped by 7 bases and J by 1 base, with 17 bases between them. The CDR3 has 14 residues. Germline lookup yields CDR1 SQVTM and CDR2 ANQGSEA. Study-wide results and limits: Insertions ran lower in abundant cord blood beta clonotypes, though not in memory repertoires.

Another study also made use of these data, one on T cells expressing NK-cell markers. From that paper: A handful of donors showed these clonotypes also leading the CD3+CD56-NKG2C+ fraction. Whether expanded NKG2C+ T cell clones were HCMV specific stayed uncertain.

This clonotype was obtained from a young woman in good health. Specimen: CD4+ T cells sorted from blood. The chain links TRBV29-1 to TRBJ2-7; possible D gene TRBD1, 5 bases. CDR3 loop: CSAVPGQLSYEQYF. The CDR3 DNA follows: TGCAGCGCCGTCCCCGGACAACTGTCCTACGAGCAGTACTTC.